This paragraph reports one TCR beta chain. As yet, its antigen is unknown. This entry belongs to a study of CD8 T cells in ankylosing spondylitis. The TCR beta libraries were generated through quantitative 5'-RACE incorporating molecular barcodes. TCRdb re-derived calls from the 5' RACE reads in MiXCR, one entry per CDR3 protein. The sample contains a few hundred thousand distinct CDR3 sequences, about a sixth of which appear only once. Overall study results and limits: Earlier reports found some motif variants in synovial fluid and blood in reactive arthritis. A TCR beta motif of several highly homologous variants seemed to mark ankylosing spondylitis blood. Disease-linked clones bore a CD8+ phenotype, appearing relatively rarely in peripheral blood.

The V gene's germline CDR1 is MDHEN and CDR2 SYDVKM. J was trimmed by 13 bases and V by 4 bases; bases with no gene match: 12. The CDR3 sequence is 13 residues long. This chain connects TRBV28 to TRBJ2-7; 8 bases are shared with TRBD1. Source material: blood, either unsorted or a sorted T cell fraction (not recorded which). The receptor comes from a male donor with ankylosing spondylitis or in good health (not recorded which). The CDR3 reads CASSSSPRTGFYF. The CDR3 DNA follows: TGTGCCAGCAGTTCCTCCCCCCGGACAGGGTTTTACTTC.